This is a list of T cell receptor beta chains from one sample in a study of cytomegalovirus exposure and HLA in healthy donors. The data were produced by immunoSEQ multiplex PCR, yet TCRdb's version contains in-frame clones alone and is incomplete. The profile covers 150,000 to 200,000 clones, with roughly 80% appearing a single time and 5% to 6% taken by the ten largest. Input material: PBMCs. The receptors were gathered from a woman in her 30s in good health and CMV-seropositive. Both conserved end residues are part of each CDR3. Fields, in order: D gene, J gene, clone size, CDR3 length, V gene, CDR3 DNA, CDR3 protein. A D gene is named only where the DNA matches it firmly. The size field is filled for only some rows; it gives once, few, many or a size class.

d_gene: -; j_gene: TRBJ2-7; abundance: -; len: 14; v_gene: TRBV28; CDR3nt: TGTGCCAGCAGGCAGCGGGCGACCGCCTACGAGCAGTACTTC; CDR3aa: CASRQRATAYEQYF
d_gene: -; j_gene: TRBJ2-7; abundance: -; len: 16; v_gene: TRBV5-1; CDR3nt: TGCGCCAGCAGCTCAAAAGGACCCGGAGGATTGGGCGAGCAGTACTTC; CDR3aa: CASSSKGPGGLGEQYF
d_gene: -; j_gene: TRBJ2-6; abundance: -; len: 21; v_gene: TRBV15; CDR3nt: TGTGCCACCAGCAGAGATAATCGAGGTGTAGGGGCATTTTCTGGGGCCAACGTCCTGACTTTC; CDR3aa: CATSRDNRGVGAFSGANVLTF
d_gene: TRBD1; j_gene: TRBJ1-2; abundance: -; len: 15; v_gene: TRBV25-1; CDR3nt: TGTGCCAGCAGAGGGACAGGGGGCAAGGGCTATGGCTACACCTTC; CDR3aa: CASRGTGGKGYGYTF
d_gene: TRBD1; j_gene: TRBJ2-1; abundance: -; len: 17; v_gene: TRBV9; CDR3nt: TGTGCCAGCAGTAAACTTCTGGGGACAGGACCTTACAATGAGCAGTTCTTC; CDR3aa: CASSKLLGTGPYNEQFF
d_gene: TRBD1; j_gene: TRBJ2-5; abundance: -; len: 15; v_gene: TRBV7-7; CDR3nt: TGTGCTAGCAGCTCGGGACAGGGGACACAAGAGACCCAGTACTTC; CDR3aa: CASSSGQGTQETQYF
d_gene: -; j_gene: TRBJ2-7; abundance: -; len: 12; v_gene: TRBV19; CDR3nt: TGTGCCAGTAGACGGGACTCCTACGAGCAGTACTTC; CDR3aa: CASRRDSYEQYF
d_gene: -; j_gene: TRBJ1-2; abundance: -; len: 14; v_gene: TRBV5-1; CDR3nt: TGCGCCAGCAGCTCACTCGGACTAGACTATGGCTACACCTTC; CDR3aa: CASSSLGLDYGYTF
d_gene: TRBD2; j_gene: TRBJ2-1; abundance: -; len: 15; v_gene: TRBV5-1; CDR3nt: TGCGCCAGCAGCTGGGGACTAGCGGGGGACAATGAGCAGTTCTTC; CDR3aa: CASSWGLAGDNEQFF
d_gene: -; j_gene: TRBJ1-2; abundance: -; len: 18; v_gene: TRBV5-6; CDR3nt: TGTGCCAGCAGCTTGGGACGGCGCAGGGCCCTGATTAACTATGGCTACACCTTC; CDR3aa: CASSLGRRRALINYGYTF
d_gene: -; j_gene: TRBJ1-3; abundance: -; len: 17; v_gene: TRBV7-9; CDR3nt: TGTGCCAGCAGCTTAGCCCCCAGGATTTCCTCTGGAAACACCATATATTTT; CDR3aa: CASSLAPRISSGNTIYF
d_gene: TRBD2; j_gene: TRBJ2-2; abundance: -; len: 16; v_gene: TRBV7-9; CDR3nt: TGTGCCAGCAGGACGGGGACTAGCGGGTACACCGGGGAGCTGTTTTTT; CDR3aa: CASRTGTSGYTGELFF
d_gene: -; j_gene: TRBJ1-2; abundance: -; len: 17; v_gene: TRBV7-2; CDR3nt: TGTGCCAGCAGCTTAGTGGTACACAGGACGGCGCTCTATGGCTACACCTTC; CDR3aa: CASSLVVHRTALYGYTF
d_gene: TRBD2; j_gene: TRBJ2-1; abundance: -; len: 16; v_gene: TRBV7-7; CDR3nt: TGTGCTAGCAGCTCCTCGGGACTAGCGCGTTACAATGAGCAGTTCTTC; CDR3aa: CASSSSGLARYNEQFF
d_gene: TRBD1; j_gene: TRBJ1-2; abundance: -; len: 15; v_gene: TRBV2; CDR3nt: TGTGCCAGCAGTTTTACTCCGGGACAGGGTCCGGGCTACACCTTC; CDR3aa: CASSFTPGQGPGYTF
d_gene: -; j_gene: TRBJ1-1; abundance: -; len: 14; v_gene: TRBV10-3; CDR3nt: TGTGCCATCAATAGCCGGACATTCGACACTGAAGCTTTCTTT; CDR3aa: CAINSRTFDTEAFF
d_gene: TRBD1; j_gene: TRBJ1-5; abundance: -; len: 19; v_gene: TRBV5-6; CDR3nt: TGTGCCAGCAGCTTGTCGAGGGCAGGGGGCCTCCATAGCAATCAGCCCCAGCATTTT; CDR3aa: CASSLSRAGGLHSNQPQHF
d_gene: TRBD1; j_gene: TRBJ2-7; abundance: -; len: 15; v_gene: TRBV11-2; CDR3nt: TGTGCCAGCAGCTCACAGGGACAGGGGGCGCACGAGCAGTACTTC; CDR3aa: CASSSQGQGAHEQYF
d_gene: -; j_gene: TRBJ2-7; abundance: -; len: 15; v_gene: TRBV5-4; CDR3nt: TGTGCCAGCAGCTTGAGTGGCGGCCCCCACTACGAGCAGTACTTC; CDR3aa: CASSLSGGPHYEQYF
d_gene: TRBD1; j_gene: TRBJ1-3; abundance: many; len: 14; v_gene: TRBV4-1; CDR3nt: TGCGCCAGCAGCCAAGAACAGGGGTTTGACACCATATATTTT; CDR3aa: CASSQEQGFDTIYF
d_gene: -; j_gene: TRBJ1-5; abundance: few; len: 17; v_gene: TRBV28; CDR3nt: TGTGCCACCCGGGAGTGGACGGGCGAAGGGAGACATCAGCCCCAGCATTTT; CDR3aa: CATREWTGEGRHQPQHF
d_gene: -; j_gene: TRBJ1-1; abundance: few; len: 15; v_gene: TRBV6-5; CDR3nt: TGTGCCAGCAGTTACTCGATTAGCCAGAACACTGAAGCTTTCTTT; CDR3aa: CASSYSISQNTEAFF
d_gene: -; j_gene: TRBJ1-4; abundance: -; len: 16; v_gene: TRBV7-9; CDR3nt: TGTGCCAGCAGCGAGGCCCAACAGGGATACAATGAAAAACTGTTTTTT; CDR3aa: CASSEAQQGYNEKLFF
d_gene: -; j_gene: TRBJ1-1; abundance: -; len: 19; v_gene: TRBV18; CDR3nt: TGTGCCAGCTCACCGCGGCGCGGAAGCGGCCTATTTGGGAACACTGAAGCTTTCTTT; CDR3aa: CASSPRRGSGLFGNTEAFF
d_gene: -; j_gene: TRBJ2-7; abundance: -; len: 15; v_gene: TRBV7-9; CDR3nt: TGTGCCAGCAGCCCCCAGGCAGGGATAAGTCTCGAGCAGTACTTC; CDR3aa: CASSPQAGISLEQYF
d_gene: -; j_gene: TRBJ2-1; abundance: -; len: 15; v_gene: TRBV27; CDR3nt: TGTGCCAGCACCCAAACAGGGATAGCCTACAATGAGCAGTTCTTC; CDR3aa: CASTQTGIAYNEQFF
d_gene: -; j_gene: TRBJ1-4; abundance: -; len: 15; v_gene: TRBV25-1; CDR3nt: TGTGCCAGCAGTGAATCCAGGGGAAGTGGTGGAAAACTGTTTTTT; CDR3aa: CASSESRGSGGKLFF
d_gene: TRBD2; j_gene: TRBJ2-5; abundance: -; len: 13; v_gene: TRBV14; CDR3nt: TGTGCCAGCACTCTAGCGGGGGAAGAGACCCAGTACTTC; CDR3aa: CASTLAGEETQYF
d_gene: TRBD1; j_gene: TRBJ2-2; abundance: few; len: 13; v_gene: TRBV5-1; CDR3nt: TGCGCCAGCAGGACAGGGGGTGTCGGGGAGCTGTTTTTT; CDR3aa: CASRTGGVGELFF
d_gene: -; j_gene: TRBJ2-7; abundance: -; len: 12; v_gene: TRBV6-1; CDR3nt: TGTGCCAGCAGTGAAACCGGGTACGAGCAGTACTTC; CDR3aa: CASSETGYEQYF
d_gene: TRBD1; j_gene: TRBJ2-3; abundance: -; len: 14; v_gene: TRBV6-4; CDR3nt: TGTGCCAGTGCCGGGACAGGGGGATCAGATACGCAGTATTTT; CDR3aa: CASAGTGGSDTQYF
d_gene: -; j_gene: TRBJ2-7; abundance: -; len: 12; v_gene: TRBV28; CDR3nt: TGTGCCAGCACGGCCTTGGCGGCTGAGCAGTACTTC; CDR3aa: CASTALAAEQYF
d_gene: -; j_gene: TRBJ2-1; abundance: few; len: 14; v_gene: TRBV7-8; CDR3nt: TGTGCCAGCAGCTTCGGGACTTTTTACAATGAGCAGTTCTTC; CDR3aa: CASSFGTFYNEQFF